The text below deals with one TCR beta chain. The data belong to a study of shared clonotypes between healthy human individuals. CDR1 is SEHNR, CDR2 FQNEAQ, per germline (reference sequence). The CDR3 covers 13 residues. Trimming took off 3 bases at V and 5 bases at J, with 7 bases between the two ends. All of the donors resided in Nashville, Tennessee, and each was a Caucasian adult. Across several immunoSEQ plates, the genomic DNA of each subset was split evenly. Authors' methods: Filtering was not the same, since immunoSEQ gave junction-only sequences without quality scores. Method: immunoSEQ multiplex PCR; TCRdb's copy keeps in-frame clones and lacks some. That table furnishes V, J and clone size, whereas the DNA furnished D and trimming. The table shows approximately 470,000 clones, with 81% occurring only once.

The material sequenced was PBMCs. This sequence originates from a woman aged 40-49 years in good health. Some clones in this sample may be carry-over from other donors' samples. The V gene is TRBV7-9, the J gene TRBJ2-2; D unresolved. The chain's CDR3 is CASSFDPTGELFF. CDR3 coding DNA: TGTGCCAGCAGCTTTGACCCGACCGGGGAGCTGTTTTTT.